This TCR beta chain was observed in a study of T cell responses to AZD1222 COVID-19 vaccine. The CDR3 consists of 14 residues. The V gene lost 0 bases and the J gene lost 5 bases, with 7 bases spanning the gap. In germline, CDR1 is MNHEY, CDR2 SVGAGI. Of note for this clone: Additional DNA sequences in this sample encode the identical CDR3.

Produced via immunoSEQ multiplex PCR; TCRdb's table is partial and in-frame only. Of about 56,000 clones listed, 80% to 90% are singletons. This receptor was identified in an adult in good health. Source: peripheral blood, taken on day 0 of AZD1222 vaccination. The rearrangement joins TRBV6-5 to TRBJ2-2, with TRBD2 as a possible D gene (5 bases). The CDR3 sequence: CASSYSGGTGELFF. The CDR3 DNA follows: TGTGCCAGCAGTTACTCGGGCGGGACCGGGGAGCTGTTTTTT.